This T cell receptor (beta chain) originates from a study of response to subunit inactivated influenza vaccine (dated by TCRdb to 2016 to 2018). At the level of the whole study: To follow how T cells responded to a trivalent subunit inactivated influenza vaccine, the researchers relied on deep quantitative profiling of the T cell receptor repertoire. The study at large found these results: According to the authors, only a limited number of new T cells may be recruited by each seasonal influenza vaccination.

This clonotype appeared a few times. It has no known antigen specificity. No much larger clone exists at a distance of one base, and base qualities are not known. Counted from cysteine to phenylalanine, this CDR3 has 14 amino acids. The DNA shown is the 42-base CDR3, in frame from base 1. V drops 3 bases and J drops 4 bases, leaving 12 bases in between. Libraries came from RT-PCR. For sequencing, an Illumina HiSeq 2500 was employed. TCRdb reran the public reads through fastp at Q25 and MiXCR, keeping productive beta chains. Each CDR3 protein gets just one entry, which takes the most common genes and DNA from the rows behind it. The table for this sample lists more than 400,000 distinct CDR3 sequences; about 7.2% of them were counted only once. The top ten clones comprise about an eighth of the sample.

This chain is built from TRBV12-3 or TRBV12-4 and TRBJ2-5; the D region may be TRBD1 or TRBD2, each matching 6 bases equally. The receptor was isolated from a man in his fifties or sixties who received an inactivated influenza vaccine. Donor details come from another sample of the same person, matched by shared clones. The material was PBMCs from blood, obtained about 23 months after vaccination. The CDR3 region has the sequence CASSFGGPGETQYF. The nucleotide sequence reads TGTGCCAGCAGTTTTGGGGGGCCGGGAGAGACCCAGTACTTC.